A selection of T cell receptor beta chains follows, all from one sample in a study of T cell changes during pregnancy in multiple sclerosis. Profiling relied on immunoSEQ multiplex PCR, and the TCRdb table lists in-frame clones only, not all of them. This table has 30,000 to 40,000 clones, 85% to 95% appearing once. The material was CD4+ T cells from peripheral blood mononuclear cells, obtained in the third trimester of pregnancy. These receptors were taken from a female donor in good health, enrolled as a control in a pregnancy study. The CDR3 runs from the conserved cysteine through the conserved F or W. The order of the fields is clone size, J gene, D gene, V gene, CDR3 protein, CDR3 DNA. D genes are given only for firm matches. The size field is filled for only some rows; it gives once, few, many or a size class.

abundance: NA
j_gene: TRBJ2-7
d_gene: NA
v_gene: TRBV29-1
CDR3aa: CSVVRTGAYEQYF
CDR3nt: TGCAGCGTTGTCCGCACGGGGGCCTACGAGCAGTACTTC

abundance: NA
j_gene: TRBJ2-1
d_gene: NA
v_gene: TRBV28
CDR3aa: CASSQTSWLQQFF
CDR3nt: TGTGCCAGCAGTCAGACTAGTTGGCTCCAGCAGTTCTTC

abundance: NA
j_gene: TRBJ1-2
d_gene: TRBD1
v_gene: TRBV5-1
CDR3aa: CASSLDRGGYGYTF
CDR3nt: TGCGCCAGCAGCTTGGACAGGGGCGGCTATGGCTACACCTTC

abundance: NA
j_gene: TRBJ1-1
d_gene: TRBD1
v_gene: TRBV5-4
CDR3aa: CASRGGRTNTEAFF
CDR3nt: TGTGCCAGCAGAGGGGGCCGGACGAACACTGAAGCTTTCTTT

abundance: once
j_gene: TRBJ2-1
d_gene: NA
v_gene: TRBV21-1
CDR3aa: CASPEVHYNEQFF
CDR3nt: TGTGCCAGCCCCGAGGTCCACTACAATGAGCAGTTCTTC

abundance: NA
j_gene: TRBJ1-1
d_gene: NA
v_gene: TRBV30
CDR3aa: CAWTYSPLKITEAFF
CDR3nt: TGTGCCTGGACTTACTCCCCCTTAAAAATCACTGAAGCTTTCTTT

abundance: NA
j_gene: TRBJ2-7
d_gene: TRBD2
v_gene: TRBV6-1
CDR3aa: CASRQAGHSYEQYF
CDR3nt: TGTGCCAGCAGGCAAGCGGGGCACTCCTACGAGCAGTACTTC

abundance: NA
j_gene: TRBJ2-7
d_gene: NA
v_gene: TRBV5-1
CDR3aa: CASSVRSLDDEQYF
CDR3nt: TGCGCCAGCAGCGTGAGGAGCCTAGACGACGAGCAGTACTTC

abundance: NA
j_gene: TRBJ1-2
d_gene: TRBD1
v_gene: TRBV19
CDR3aa: CATPRSKTGGTVYGYTF
CDR3nt: TGTGCCACGCCGCGCAGTAAGACAGGGGGTACGGTCTATGGCTACACCTTC

abundance: NA
j_gene: TRBJ1-4
d_gene: NA
v_gene: TRBV7-3
CDR3aa: CASSLQEIGEKLFF
CDR3nt: TGTGCCAGCAGCCTGCAGGAAATTGGGGAAAAACTGTTTTTT

abundance: NA
j_gene: TRBJ2-7
d_gene: TRBD2
v_gene: TRBV5-1
CDR3aa: CASSPMTSGSYEQYF
CDR3nt: TGCGCCAGCAGCCCCATGACTAGCGGGTCCTACGAGCAGTACTTC

abundance: NA
j_gene: TRBJ2-7
d_gene: NA
v_gene: TRBV18
CDR3aa: CASSPAPSSYEQYF
CDR3nt: TGTGCCAGCTCACCAGCGCCGAGCTCCTACGAGCAGTACTTC

abundance: NA
j_gene: TRBJ1-3
d_gene: NA
v_gene: TRBV7-2
CDR3aa: CASSLGGSGNTIYF
CDR3nt: TGTGCCAGCAGCCTCGGGGGGTCCGGAAACACCATATATTTT

abundance: NA
j_gene: TRBJ2-1
d_gene: TRBD2
v_gene: TRBV19
CDR3aa: CASSSGLAGVGNEQFF
CDR3nt: TGTGCCAGTAGTTCAGGACTAGCGGGAGTTGGGAATGAGCAGTTCTTC

abundance: NA
j_gene: TRBJ1-1
d_gene: TRBD1
v_gene: TRBV28
CDR3aa: CASKVQGVNTEAFF
CDR3nt: TGTGCCAGCAAAGTACAGGGGGTGAACACTGAAGCTTTCTTT

abundance: NA
j_gene: TRBJ2-7
d_gene: NA
v_gene: TRBV15
CDR3aa: CATSRRTSSYEQYF
CDR3nt: TGTGCCACCAGCAGACGGACTTCCTCCTACGAGCAGTACTTC

abundance: NA
j_gene: TRBJ1-1
d_gene: NA
v_gene: TRBV25-1
CDR3aa: CASSERGTEAFF
CDR3nt: TGTGCCAGCAGTGAACGAGGCACTGAAGCTTTCTTT

abundance: NA
j_gene: TRBJ1-4
d_gene: TRBD1
v_gene: TRBV2
CDR3aa: CASTEQGPYNEKLFF
CDR3nt: TGTGCCAGCACTGAACAGGGGCCTTATAATGAAAAACTGTTTTTT

abundance: NA
j_gene: TRBJ1-4
d_gene: TRBD1
v_gene: TRBV29-1
CDR3aa: CSVTTSGQANEKLFF
CDR3nt: TGCAGCGTTACAACCTCTGGACAGGCTAATGAAAAACTGTTTTTT

abundance: NA
j_gene: TRBJ2-1
d_gene: NA
v_gene: TRBV2
CDR3aa: CASRKGATNEQFF
CDR3nt: TGTGCCAGTAGAAAGGGAGCGACCAATGAGCAGTTCTTC

abundance: NA
j_gene: TRBJ2-5
d_gene: TRBD2
v_gene: TRBV12-5
CDR3aa: CASAPTSGGILGTQYF
CDR3nt: TGTGCTAGTGCTCCAACTAGCGGGGGAATTCTTGGGACCCAGTACTTC

abundance: NA
j_gene: TRBJ2-3
d_gene: TRBD2
v_gene: TRBV5-4
CDR3aa: CASSLKLAGDADTQYF
CDR3nt: TGTGCCAGCAGCTTGAAGCTAGCGGGAGATGCAGATACGCAGTATTTT

abundance: NA
j_gene: TRBJ2-1
d_gene: TRBD2
v_gene: TRBV7-2
CDR3aa: CASSRTSGDNEQFF
CDR3nt: TGTGCCAGCAGCAGGACTAGCGGCGACAATGAGCAGTTCTTC

abundance: NA
j_gene: TRBJ2-2
d_gene: NA
v_gene: TRBV13
CDR3aa: CASSNRGTLNTGELFF
CDR3nt: TGTGCCAGCAGCAACAGAGGGACTTTAAACACCGGGGAGCTGTTTTTT

abundance: NA
j_gene: TRBJ2-7
d_gene: NA
v_gene: TRBV5-5
CDR3aa: CASRGTSLRYEQYF
CDR3nt: TGTGCCAGCAGGGGGACTTCTCTCAGGTACGAGCAGTACTTC

abundance: NA
j_gene: TRBJ2-2
d_gene: NA
v_gene: TRBV7-9
CDR3aa: CASSPGPGYTGELFF
CDR3nt: TGTGCCAGCAGCCCGGGCCCAGGGTACACCGGGGAGCTGTTTTTT

abundance: few
j_gene: TRBJ2-2
d_gene: NA
v_gene: TRBV5-1
CDR3aa: CASSISGNTGELFF
CDR3nt: TGCGCCAGCAGCATTAGCGGGAACACCGGGGAGCTGTTTTTT

abundance: NA
j_gene: TRBJ2-3
d_gene: TRBD2
v_gene: TRBV30
CDR3aa: CAWRRGADTQYF
CDR3nt: TGTGCCTGGAGACGGGGGGCAGATACGCAGTATTTT

abundance: NA
j_gene: TRBJ1-2
d_gene: NA
v_gene: TRBV6-6
CDR3aa: CASHLRGHGYTF
CDR3nt: TGTGCCAGCCATCTCAGGGGTCATGGCTACACCTTC

abundance: NA
j_gene: TRBJ2-5
d_gene: NA
v_gene: TRBV29-1
CDR3aa: CSVGAGWGETQYF
CDR3nt: TGCAGCGTTGGGGCGGGATGGGGGGAGACCCAGTACTTC

abundance: NA
j_gene: TRBJ2-7
d_gene: NA
v_gene: TRBV7-6
CDR3aa: CASSPSRGGKTYEQYF
CDR3nt: TGTGCCAGCAGCCCGTCGCGGGGCGGCAAGACCTACGAGCAGTACTTC

abundance: once
j_gene: TRBJ1-1
d_gene: TRBD1
v_gene: TRBV6-5
CDR3aa: CASRLGDRGPEAFF
CDR3nt: TGTGCCAGTCGACTGGGGGACAGGGGTCCTGAAGCTTTCTTT

abundance: few
j_gene: TRBJ1-1
d_gene: NA
v_gene: TRBV6-1
CDR3aa: CASSETTGTEAFF
CDR3nt: TGTGCCAGCAGTGAGACGACGGGGACTGAAGCTTTCTTT

abundance: NA
j_gene: TRBJ1-1
d_gene: NA
v_gene: TRBV5-4
CDR3aa: CASSLGRGNTEAFF
CDR3nt: TGTGCCAGCAGCTTGGGGCGAGGGAACACTGAAGCTTTCTTT

abundance: NA
j_gene: TRBJ1-3
d_gene: TRBD1
v_gene: TRBV5-1
CDR3aa: CASSSQTGVPGNTIYF
CDR3nt: TGCGCCAGCAGCTCTCAAACAGGGGTGCCTGGAAACACCATATATTTT

abundance: NA
j_gene: TRBJ2-5
d_gene: TRBD2
v_gene: TRBV5-1
CDR3aa: CASSNGGGPEETQYF
CDR3nt: TGCGCCAGCAGCAACGGGGGGGGACCTGAAGAGACCCAGTACTTC

abundance: NA
j_gene: TRBJ1-1
d_gene: NA
v_gene: TRBV19
CDR3aa: CASSIQERIENTEAFF
CDR3nt: TGTGCCAGTAGTATTCAGGAGCGGATAGAGAACACTGAAGCTTTCTTT

abundance: few
j_gene: TRBJ1-1
d_gene: NA
v_gene: TRBV19
CDR3aa: CASSIGGNMNTEAFF
CDR3nt: TGTGCCAGTAGTATTGGCGGCAACATGAACACTGAAGCTTTCTTT

abundance: NA
j_gene: TRBJ2-5
d_gene: TRBD2
v_gene: TRBV7-2
CDR3aa: CASSLVSGGPQETQYF
CDR3nt: TGTGCCAGCAGCTTAGTTTCGGGAGGCCCGCAAGAGACCCAGTACTTC

abundance: NA
j_gene: TRBJ2-1
d_gene: NA
v_gene: TRBV30
CDR3aa: CAWGGYNEQFF
CDR3nt: TGTGCCTGGGGGGGGTACAATGAGCAGTTCTTC

abundance: NA
j_gene: TRBJ2-1
d_gene: TRBD2
v_gene: TRBV27
CDR3aa: CASSSSGRAYNEQFF
CDR3nt: TGTGCCAGCAGCTCTAGCGGGAGGGCCTACAATGAGCAGTTCTTC

abundance: NA
j_gene: TRBJ2-7
d_gene: TRBD1
v_gene: TRBV19
CDR3aa: CASSIPGTGGEQYF
CDR3nt: TGTGCCAGTAGTATCCCCGGAACAGGGGGCGAGCAGTACTTC

abundance: once
j_gene: TRBJ2-2
d_gene: NA
v_gene: TRBV29-1
CDR3aa: CSVEDYKGPGGELFF
CDR3nt: TGCAGCGTTGAAGATTATAAGGGGCCGGGCGGGGAGCTGTTTTTT

abundance: NA
j_gene: TRBJ2-1
d_gene: NA
v_gene: TRBV14
CDR3aa: CASSQDFASAKHNEQFF
CDR3nt: TGTGCCAGCAGCCAAGATTTTGCTAGCGCCAAACACAATGAGCAGTTCTTC

abundance: NA
j_gene: TRBJ2-2
d_gene: TRBD2
v_gene: TRBV5-6
CDR3aa: CASSLYGRLTGELFF
CDR3nt: TGTGCCAGCAGCTTGTACGGGAGGTTAACCGGGGAGCTGTTTTTT

abundance: once
j_gene: TRBJ2-1
d_gene: TRBD2
v_gene: TRBV7-2
CDR3aa: CASTLRVAGVDEQFF
CDR3nt: TGTGCCAGCACCCTCAGGGTAGCGGGAGTAGATGAGCAGTTCTTC

abundance: NA
j_gene: TRBJ2-3
d_gene: TRBD2
v_gene: TRBV5-4
CDR3aa: CASSLAGGFTDTQYF
CDR3nt: TGTGCCAGCAGCTTGGCGGGGGGGTTCACAGATACGCAGTATTTT

abundance: NA
j_gene: TRBJ2-3
d_gene: TRBD2
v_gene: TRBV9
CDR3aa: CASSVSGGTLDTQYF
CDR3nt: TGTGCCAGCAGCGTTTCGGGGGGTACGTTAGATACGCAGTATTTT

abundance: NA
j_gene: TRBJ1-4
d_gene: TRBD1
v_gene: TRBV10-3
CDR3aa: CAISEAQTGVRAKLFF
CDR3nt: TGTGCCATCAGTGAGGCTCAAACAGGGGTTCGGGCAAAACTGTTTTTT

abundance: NA
j_gene: TRBJ2-7
d_gene: TRBD1
v_gene: TRBV2
CDR3aa: CASKGQGPYEQYF
CDR3nt: TGTGCCAGCAAGGGACAGGGGCCCTACGAGCAGTACTTC

abundance: NA
j_gene: TRBJ2-7
d_gene: TRBD2
v_gene: TRBV10-3
CDR3aa: CAISRLAGVGGEQYF
CDR3nt: TGTGCCATCTCCCGACTAGCGGGGGTTGGCGGGGAGCAGTACTTC

abundance: NA
j_gene: TRBJ1-5
d_gene: NA
v_gene: TRBV15
CDR3aa: CATSRDLQNYQPQHF
CDR3nt: TGTGCCACCAGCAGAGACTTGCAGAATTATCAGCCCCAGCATTTT

abundance: NA
j_gene: TRBJ1-1
d_gene: TRBD1
v_gene: TRBV2
CDR3aa: CASRNDRGNTEAFF
CDR3nt: TGTGCCAGCAGGAACGACAGGGGGAACACTGAAGCTTTCTTT

abundance: NA
j_gene: TRBJ2-1
d_gene: NA
v_gene: TRBV19
CDR3aa: CASSDIHNEQFF
CDR3nt: TGTGCCAGTAGTGACATTCACAATGAGCAGTTCTTC

abundance: NA
j_gene: TRBJ1-5
d_gene: TRBD1
v_gene: TRBV19
CDR3aa: CASSRPGQVNQPQHF
CDR3nt: TGTGCCAGTAGCCGCCCCGGACAGGTAAATCAGCCCCAGCATTTT

abundance: once
j_gene: TRBJ1-1
d_gene: NA
v_gene: TRBV5-1
CDR3aa: CASHQDSGKMNTEAFF
CDR3nt: TGCGCCAGCCACCAGGACAGCGGGAAAATGAACACTGAAGCTTTCTTT

abundance: NA
j_gene: TRBJ1-6
d_gene: TRBD1
v_gene: TRBV5-1
CDR3aa: CASSYGQGENSPLHF
CDR3nt: TGCGCCAGCAGCTATGGACAGGGTGAGAATTCACCCCTCCACTTT